The 23 T cell receptor beta chains presented below share a single source sample, sequenced in a study of long-term antiretroviral therapy in people with HIV. Survey-level immunoSEQ v3.0 assays were run. Profiling relied on immunoSEQ multiplex PCR, and the TCRdb table lists in-frame clones only, not all of them. The profile shows 20,000 to 25,000 clones, around 86% of them singletons. The sequencing here drew on unsorted PBMCs, taken 1.2 years after starting antiretroviral therapy. Every receptor here comes from a man aged 50-59 years with HIV.

V usage is TRBV5-4 and J usage is TRBJ2-7, with D unclear. This CDR3 comprises 15 residues. Trimming took off 3 bases at V and 4 bases at J, with 17 bases between the two ends. Per the germline V gene, CDR1 is SGHNT and CDR2 is YYREEE (reference sequence). CDR3 in amino acids: CASSSAASPTYEQYF. As DNA, the CDR3 is TGTGCCAGCAGCTCGGCTGCGTCCCCAACGTACGAGCAGTACTTC.

This rearrangement joins TRBV27 to TRBJ1-5, with 9 bases that match TRBD1. After removal of 5 bases from V and 0 bases from J, the junction contained 5 bases not matched to a gene. The germline V gene has CDR1 MNHEY and CDR2 SMNVEV (reference sequence). The CDR3 is made up of 16 amino acids. The CDR3 protein is CASSLGQGYSNQPQHF. CDR3 sequence (DNA): TGTGCCAGCAGTCTGGGACAGGGCTATAGCAATCAGCCCCAGCATTTT.

The rearrangement joins TRBV5-8 to TRBJ2-5; tentative D call: TRBD1 (6 bases). The CDR3 totals 14 residues. Trimming left V 0 bases short and J 5 bases short, with 11 bases between. Germline CDR1 and CDR2: SGHTS and YDEGEE. The CDR3 coding sequence is TGTGCCAGCAGCTTGGTAACAGGGTTGGAGACCCAGTACTTC. Translating it yields CASSLVTGLETQYF.

Of note for this clone: This CDR3 is also generated by other DNA sequences in the sample. This chain joins TRBV5-1 and TRBJ1-1, with 7 bases fitting TRBD1. The junction had 1 base not matched to a gene; V was cut back by 1 base and J by 4 bases. Germline loops: CDR1 SGHRS, CDR2 YFSETQ. This CDR3 spans 13 amino acids. In nucleotides, the CDR3 is TGCGCCAGCAGCTTGTCAGGGGGCACTGAAGCTTTCTTT. This sequence encodes CASSLSGGTEAFF.

CDR3 sequence reads: CASSVGSGGGTGELFF. CDR3 nucleotide sequence: TGTGCCAGCAGCGTAGGATCGGGGGGTGGGACCGGGGAGCTGTTTTTT. The chain combines TRBV9 with TRBJ2-2; 7 positions agree with TRBD2. V trimming: 0 bases; J trimming: 5 bases; junction bases outside the gene matches: 7. Looked up from germline, CDR1 is SGDLS and CDR2 is YYNGEE. There are 16 residues in the CDR3.

CDR3 loop: CASSAQGTVAYEQYF. CDR3 DNA sequence: TGTGCCAGCAGTGCCCAGGGGACGGTAGCCTACGAGCAGTACTTC. This rearrangement joins TRBV6-6 to TRBJ2-7; possible D gene TRBD1, 6 bases. Trimming pared 5 bases from V and 2 bases from J, leaving 16 bases between. Germline CDR1 and CDR2: MNHNY and SVGAGI (reference sequence). The CDR3 contains 15 residues.

This clone was seen a single time. This chain uses TRBV9 with TRBJ1-1, with D unclear. This CDR3 has 17 amino acids. V lost 4 bases to trimming and J lost 1 base, with 20 bases between them. Looked up from germline, CDR1 is SGDLS and CDR2 is YYNGEE. The CDR3 loop is CASSPRAGVGPNTEAFF. The CDR3 DNA reads as TGTGCCAGCAGCCCCCGCGCGGGAGTCGGGCCGAACACTGAAGCTTTCTTT. Full variable domain (remainder filled in from reference TRBV9 and TRBJ1-1): DSGVTQTPKHLITATGQRVTLRCSPRSGDLSVYWYQQSLDQGLQFLIQYYNGEERAKGNILERFSAQQFPDLHSELNLSSLELGDSALYFCASSPRAGVGPNTEAFFGQGTRLTVV.

The V and J genes are TRBV28 and TRBJ1-2, with D perhaps matching TRBD1 (6 bases). Trimming removed 4 bases from V and 4 bases from J, with 19 bases in between. This CDR3 has 16 residues. CDR1 MDHEN and CDR2 SYDVKM come from the germline V gene. The CDR3 bases are TGTGCCAGCAGTTCCCCACAGGGTCTAGGTGCCTATGGCTACACCTTC. It encodes CASSSPQGLGAYGYTF.

The V and J genes are TRBV2 and TRBJ1-6; perhaps TRBD1 as D (6 bases). The germline V gene encodes CDR1 SNHLY and CDR2 FYNNEI. The CDR3 runs to 15 residues. V gave up 4 bases and J gave up 7 bases, with 14 bases separating them. The CDR3 coding sequence is TGTGCCAGCAGTGTATTTGACGGGGGCAATTCACCCCTCCACTTT. This encodes CASSVFDGGNSPLHF.

V and J are TRBV10-3 and TRBJ1-1; weak D call: TRBD1 (5 bases). V was cut by 5 bases and J by 1 base, with 14 bases left in between. The CDR3 is 15 residues long. Germline V gene lookup returns CDR1 ENHRY and CDR2 SYGVKD. CDR3 region: CAISRGEGSNTEAFF. In DNA form, the CDR3 reads TGTGCCATCAGTCGGGGGGAGGGTTCGAACACTGAAGCTTTCTTT.

The gene calls are TRBV7-2 and TRBJ2-4; 7 bases are a match to TRBD1. Germline V gene sequence: CDR1 SGHTA, CDR2 FQGNSA. This CDR3 has 13 amino acids. V shed 5 bases and J 7 bases; nucleotides not matched to a gene: 5. CDR3 in amino acids: CASSTARGNIQYF. The CDR3 DNA reads TGTGCCAGCAGCACCGCCAGGGGGAACATTCAGTACTTC.

V and J are TRBV18 and TRBJ2-1, with 11 bases lining up with TRBD2. Germline-derived CDR1 and CDR2 are KGHSH and LQKENI. The CDR3 is made up of 14 amino acids. Germline trimming cut 6 bases from V and 4 bases from J; bases unmatched to any gene: 2. CDR3 protein: CASSRLAGYNEQFF. The CDR3 region has the DNA TGTGCCAGCTCGCGACTAGCGGGGTACAATGAGCAGTTCTTC.

The rearrangement links TRBV28 to TRBJ2-1; maybe TRBD2 (6 bases). The germline V and J ends were trimmed by 7 bases and 3 bases, with 16 bases remaining between them. Germline CDR1 and CDR2: MDHEN and SYDVKM. The CDR3 loop spans 15 amino acids. CDR3 protein: CASMPGGVVYNEQFF. CDR3 sequence (DNA): TGTGCCAGCATGCCTGGCGGGGTGGTCTACAATGAGCAGTTCTTC.

The gene calls are TRBV28 and TRBJ1-2; 9 bases line up with TRBD1. Trimming at V came to 8 bases and at J to 6 bases, leaving 7 bases not matched to a gene. CDR3 length: 13 residues. Germline V gene sequence: CDR1 MDHEN, CDR2 SYDVKM. Here the CDR3 DNA reads TGTGCCAGCGCGCGGACAGGGGCGAATGGCTACACCTTC. It codes for CASARTGANGYTF.

J is TRBJ2-3 and V is TRBV29-1; possible D gene TRBD1, 5 bases. The CDR3 is 13 amino acids. Germline V CDR1 and CDR2: SQVTM, ANQGSEA. V was clipped by 4 bases and J by 5 bases, with 13 bases between them. The CDR3 loop is CSVVWGRGDTQYF. Written as DNA, the CDR3 is TGCAGCGTTGTGTGGGGCCGAGGAGATACGCAGTATTTT.

This clone has a single count. The V gene is TRBV11-2, the J gene TRBJ2-1; either TRBD1 or TRBD2 may fit D (6 bases each). Looked up from germline, CDR1 is SGHAT and CDR2 is FQNNGV. The CDR3 spans 14 residues. V shed 3 bases and J shed 8 bases, with 14 bases lying between them. The chain's CDR3 is CASSFGGGHYEQFF. CDR3 nucleotide sequence: TGTGCCAGCAGCTTCGGAGGGGGGCATTATGAGCAGTTCTTC.

This chain uses TRBV11-2 with TRBJ2-1; D is uncertain. Trimming removed 5 bases at V and 6 bases at J, with 11 bases between. Germline V lookup: CDR1 SGHAT, CDR2 FQNNGV. The CDR3 has 13 amino acids. The CDR3 region is CASSEYRFNEQFF. The CDR3 nucleotides read TGTGCCAGCAGCGAGTACAGATTCAATGAGCAGTTCTTC.

This chain joins TRBV27 and TRBJ1-6; D uncertain. The CDR3 is 14 amino acids. CDR1 is MNHEY, CDR2 SMNVEV, per germline (reference sequence). V lost 4 bases and J lost 7, with 11 bases in between. The CDR3 region has the DNA TGTGCCAGCAGTTCGGTAGTTCGAAATTCACCCCTCCACTTT. It codes for CASSSVVRNSPLHF.

The V call is TRBV2, the J call TRBJ2-3; TRBD1 matches 9 bases. J lost 5 bases, V lost 5 bases, and 5 bases had no gene match. The CDR3 has 14 amino acids. The germline V gene encodes CDR1 SNHLY and CDR2 FYNNEI. CDR3 amino acids: CASSRDRVGDTQYF. The CDR3 DNA is TGTGCCAGCAGTCGGGACAGGGTCGGAGATACGCAGTATTTT.

The chain links TRBV11-2 to TRBJ1-5, with TRBD1 as a possible D gene (6 bases). Trimming took 9 bases from V and 3 from J, leaving 21 bases between them. The CDR3 runs to 16 residues. Germline V gene data show CDR1 as SGHAT and CDR2 as FQNNGV. The CDR3 protein is CAREGVGRESNQPQHF. As DNA, the CDR3 is TGTGCCAGAGAGGGGGTGGGCAGGGAATCCAATCAGCCCCAGCATTTT.

CDR3 nucleotides: TGTGCCAGCAGTTTTGCCCCGGACAGGGGGTACGAGCAGTACTTC. This gives the protein CASSFAPDRGYEQYF. The chain combines TRBV27 with TRBJ2-7; 10 bases line up with TRBD1. Trimming cost V 3 bases and J 4 bases; bases outside gene matches: 6. CDR1 MNHEY and CDR2 SMNVEV come from the germline V gene (reference sequence). This CDR3 is built from 15 residues.

The V call is TRBV7-6, the J call TRBJ1-3; maybe TRBD1 (5 bases). V was pared by 5 bases and J by 0 bases, with 14 bases between. The V gene's germline CDR1 is SGHVS and CDR2 FNYEAQ. There are 16 residues in the CDR3. The CDR3 spells CASSQTAKPSGNTIYF. As DNA, the CDR3 is TGTGCCAGCAGCCAGACAGCAAAACCCTCTGGAAACACCATATATTTT.

This sequence joins TRBV5-1 and TRBJ1-1, with D possibly being TRBD1 (5 bases). Germline V gives CDR1 SGHRS, CDR2 YFSETQ. Trimming left V 3 bases short and J 2 bases short, with 14 bases between. The CDR3 consists of 15 residues. CDR3 in amino acids: CASSWSVGTNTEAFF. For the CDR3, the DNA is TGCGCCAGCAGCTGGTCCGTGGGGACTAACACTGAAGCTTTCTTT.